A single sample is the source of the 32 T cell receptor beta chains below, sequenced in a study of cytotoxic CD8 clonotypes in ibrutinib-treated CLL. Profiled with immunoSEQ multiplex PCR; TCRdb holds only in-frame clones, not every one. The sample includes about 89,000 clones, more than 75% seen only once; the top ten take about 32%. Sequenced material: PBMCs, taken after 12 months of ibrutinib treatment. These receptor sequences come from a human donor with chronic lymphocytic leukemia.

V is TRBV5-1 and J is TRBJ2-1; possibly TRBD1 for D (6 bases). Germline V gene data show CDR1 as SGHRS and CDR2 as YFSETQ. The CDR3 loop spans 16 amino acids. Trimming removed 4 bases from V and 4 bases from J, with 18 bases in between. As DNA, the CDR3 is TGCGCCAGCAGCGGCGGAGCTGACAGGCAATACAATGAGCAGTTCTTC. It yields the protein CASSGGADRQYNEQFF.

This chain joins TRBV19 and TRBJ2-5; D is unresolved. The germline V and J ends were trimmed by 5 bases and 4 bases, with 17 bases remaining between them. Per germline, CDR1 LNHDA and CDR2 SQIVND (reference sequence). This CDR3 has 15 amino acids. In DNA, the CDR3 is TGTGCCAGTAGTCCTCAGGTGGGCCTCGGAGAGACCCAGTACTTC. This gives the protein CASSPQVGLGETQYF.

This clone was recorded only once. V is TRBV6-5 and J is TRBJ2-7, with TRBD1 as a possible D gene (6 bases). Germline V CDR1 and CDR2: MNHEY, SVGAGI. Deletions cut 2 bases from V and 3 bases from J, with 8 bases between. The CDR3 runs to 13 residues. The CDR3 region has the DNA TGTGCCAGCAGTTACCACAGGGACTACGAGCAGTACTTC. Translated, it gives CASSYHRDYEQYF.

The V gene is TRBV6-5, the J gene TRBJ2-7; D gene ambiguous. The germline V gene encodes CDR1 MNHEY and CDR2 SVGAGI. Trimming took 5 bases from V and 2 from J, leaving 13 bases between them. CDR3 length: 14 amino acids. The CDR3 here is CASSNRWSTYEQYF. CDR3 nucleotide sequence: TGTGCCAGCAGTAACAGATGGTCAACCTACGAGCAGTACTTC.

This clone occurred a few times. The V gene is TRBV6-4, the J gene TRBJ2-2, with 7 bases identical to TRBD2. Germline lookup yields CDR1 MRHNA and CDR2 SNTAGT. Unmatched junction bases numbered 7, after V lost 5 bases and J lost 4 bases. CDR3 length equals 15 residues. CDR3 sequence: CASSTGSGVTGELFF. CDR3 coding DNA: TGTGCCAGCAGTACCGGGAGCGGGGTCACCGGGGAGCTGTTTTTT.

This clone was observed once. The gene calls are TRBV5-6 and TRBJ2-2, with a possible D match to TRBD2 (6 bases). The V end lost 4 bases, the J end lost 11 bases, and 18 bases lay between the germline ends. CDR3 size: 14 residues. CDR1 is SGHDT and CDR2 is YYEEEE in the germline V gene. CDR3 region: CASSRRAVGGELFF. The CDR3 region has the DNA TGTGCCAGCAGCCGGCGGGCGGTGGGAGGAGAGCTGTTTTTT.

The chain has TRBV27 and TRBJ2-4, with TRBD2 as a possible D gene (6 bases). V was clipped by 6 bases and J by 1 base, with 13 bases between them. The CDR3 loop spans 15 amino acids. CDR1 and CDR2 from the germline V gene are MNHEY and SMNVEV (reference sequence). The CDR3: CASSQSGGAKNIQYF. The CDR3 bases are TGTGCCAGCAGCCAAAGTGGGGGGGCCAAAAACATTCAGTACTTC.

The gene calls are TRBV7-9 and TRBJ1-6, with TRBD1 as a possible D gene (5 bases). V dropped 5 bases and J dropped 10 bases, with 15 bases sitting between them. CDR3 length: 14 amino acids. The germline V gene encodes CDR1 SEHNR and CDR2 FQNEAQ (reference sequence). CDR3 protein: CASSRGRDRSPLHF. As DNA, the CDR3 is TGTGCCAGCAGCCGGGGCAGGGACCGATCACCCCTCCACTTT.

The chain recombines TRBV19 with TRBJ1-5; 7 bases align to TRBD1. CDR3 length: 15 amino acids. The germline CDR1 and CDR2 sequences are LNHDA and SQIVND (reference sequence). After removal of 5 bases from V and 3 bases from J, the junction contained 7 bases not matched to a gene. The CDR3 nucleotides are TGTGCCAGTAGTGCTGCCGGGACAGTCAATCAGCCCCAGCATTTT. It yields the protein CASSAAGTVNQPQHF. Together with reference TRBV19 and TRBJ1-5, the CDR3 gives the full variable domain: DGGITQSPKYLFRKEGQNVTLSCEQNLNHDAMYWYRQDPGQGLRLIYYSQIVNDFQKGDIAEGYSVSREKKESFPLTVTSAQKNPTAFYLCASSAAGTVNQPQHFGDGTRLSIL.

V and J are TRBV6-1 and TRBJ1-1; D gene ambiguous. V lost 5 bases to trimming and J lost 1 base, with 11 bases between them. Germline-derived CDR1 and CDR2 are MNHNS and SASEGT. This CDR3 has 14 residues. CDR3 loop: CASSHQEGNTEAFF. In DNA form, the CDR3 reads TGTGCCAGCAGTCACCAGGAGGGGAACACTGAAGCTTTCTTT.

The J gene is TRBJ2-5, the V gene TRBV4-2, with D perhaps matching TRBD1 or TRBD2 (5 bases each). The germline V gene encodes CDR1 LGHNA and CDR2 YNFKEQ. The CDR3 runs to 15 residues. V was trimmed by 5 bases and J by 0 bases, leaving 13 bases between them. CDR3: CASSTGTSYQETQYF. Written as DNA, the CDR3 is TGTGCCAGCAGCACCGGGACCTCGTACCAAGAGACCCAGTACTTC.

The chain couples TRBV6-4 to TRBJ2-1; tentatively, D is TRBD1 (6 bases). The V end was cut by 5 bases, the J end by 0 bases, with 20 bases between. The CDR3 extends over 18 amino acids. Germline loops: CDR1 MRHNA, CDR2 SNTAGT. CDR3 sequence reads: CASSPLFLGTTSYNEQFF. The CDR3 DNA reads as TGTGCCAGCAGTCCCCTCTTTCTGGGGACAACCTCCTACAATGAGCAGTTCTTC.

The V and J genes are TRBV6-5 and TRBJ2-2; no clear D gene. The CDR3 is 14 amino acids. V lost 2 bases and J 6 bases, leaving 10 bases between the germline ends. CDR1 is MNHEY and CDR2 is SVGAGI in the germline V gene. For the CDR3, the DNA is TGTGCCAGCAGTTACAGGGCTGTACCCGGGGAGCTGTTTTTT. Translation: CASSYRAVPGELFF.

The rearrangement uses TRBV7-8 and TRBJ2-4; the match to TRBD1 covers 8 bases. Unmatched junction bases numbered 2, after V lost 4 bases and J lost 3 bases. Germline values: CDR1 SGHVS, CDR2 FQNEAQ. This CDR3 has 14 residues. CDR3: CASSYGQGKNIQYF. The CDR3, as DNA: TGTGCCAGCAGCTACGGACAGGGCAAAAACATTCAGTACTTC.

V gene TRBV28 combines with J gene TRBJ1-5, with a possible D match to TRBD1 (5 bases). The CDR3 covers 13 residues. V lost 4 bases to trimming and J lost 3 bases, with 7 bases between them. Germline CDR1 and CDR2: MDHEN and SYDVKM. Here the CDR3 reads CASSSGFNQPQHF. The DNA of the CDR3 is TGTGCCAGCAGTTCAGGGTTCAATCAGCCCCAGCATTTT.

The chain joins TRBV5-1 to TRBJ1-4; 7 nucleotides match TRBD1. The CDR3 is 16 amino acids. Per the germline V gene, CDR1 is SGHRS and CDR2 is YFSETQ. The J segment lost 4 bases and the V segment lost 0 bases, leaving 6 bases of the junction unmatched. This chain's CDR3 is CASSLVPGGNNEKLFF. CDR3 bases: TGCGCCAGCAGCTTGGTACCAGGGGGTAATAATGAAAAACTGTTTTTT. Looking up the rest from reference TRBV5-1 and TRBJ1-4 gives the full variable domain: KAGVTQTPRYLIKTRGQQVTLSCSPISGHRSVSWYQQTPGQGLQFLFEYFSETQRNKGNFPGRFSGRQFSNSRSEMNVSTLELGDSALYLCASSLVPGGNNEKLFFGSGTQLSVL.

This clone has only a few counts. CDR3 residues: CASSYGAGSDEQFF. CDR3 DNA sequence: TGTGCCAGCAGTTACGGGGCGGGGAGCGATGAGCAGTTCTTC. The chain uses TRBV6-5 and TRBJ2-1; perhaps TRBD2 as D (6 bases). This CDR3 has 14 residues. Between the trimmed V and J ends, which lost 2 bases and 8 bases, there was a span of 13 bases. The germline V gene has CDR1 MNHEY and CDR2 SVGAGI.

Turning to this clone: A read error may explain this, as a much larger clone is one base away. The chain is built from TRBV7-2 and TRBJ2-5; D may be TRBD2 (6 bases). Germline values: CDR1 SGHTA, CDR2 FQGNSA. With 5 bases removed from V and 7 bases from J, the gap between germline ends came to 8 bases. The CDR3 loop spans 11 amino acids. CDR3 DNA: TGTGCCAGCAGCCCCGGGGGGACCCAGTACTTC. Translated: CASSPGGTQYF.

This chain's CDR3 is CASWGANYGYTF. In nucleotides, the CDR3 is TGTGCCAGCTGGGGAGCGAACTATGGCTACACCTTC. The chain uses TRBV6-5 and TRBJ1-2; D is ambiguous. The CDR3 loop spans 12 amino acids. Germline CDR1 is MNHEY and CDR2 is SVGAGI. Trimming stripped 8 bases from V and 2 bases from J, with 9 bases between.

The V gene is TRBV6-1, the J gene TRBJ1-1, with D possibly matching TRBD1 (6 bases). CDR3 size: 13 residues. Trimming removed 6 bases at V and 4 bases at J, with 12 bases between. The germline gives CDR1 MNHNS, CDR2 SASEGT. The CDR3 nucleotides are TGTGCCAGCAGCTCGGACAGATCCACTGAAGCTTTCTTT. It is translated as CASSSDRSTEAFF.

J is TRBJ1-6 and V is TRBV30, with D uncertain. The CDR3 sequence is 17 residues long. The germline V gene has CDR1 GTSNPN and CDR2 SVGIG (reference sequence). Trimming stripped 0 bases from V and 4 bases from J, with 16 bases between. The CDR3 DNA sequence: TGTGCCTGGAGTGTACGGCTTAGAACAGATTATAATTCACCCCTCCACTTT. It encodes CAWSVRLRTDYNSPLHF. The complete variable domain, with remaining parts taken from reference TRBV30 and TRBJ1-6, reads SQTIHQWPATLVQPVGSPLSLECTVEGTSNPNLYWYRQAAGRGLQLLFYSVGIGQISSEVPQNLSASRPQDRQFILSSKKLLLSDSGFYLCAWSVRLRTDYNSPLHFGNGTRLTVT.

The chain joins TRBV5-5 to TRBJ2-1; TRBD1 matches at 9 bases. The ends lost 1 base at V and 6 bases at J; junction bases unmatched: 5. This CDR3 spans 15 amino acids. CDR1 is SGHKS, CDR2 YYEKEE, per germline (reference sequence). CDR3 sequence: CASSLPGTGINEQFF. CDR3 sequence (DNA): TGTGCCAGCAGCTTGCCCGGGACAGGGATCAATGAGCAGTTCTTC.

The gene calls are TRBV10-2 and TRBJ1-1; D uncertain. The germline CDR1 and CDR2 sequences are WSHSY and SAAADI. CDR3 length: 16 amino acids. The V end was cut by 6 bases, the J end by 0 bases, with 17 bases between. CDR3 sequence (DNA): TGCGCCAGCAGCTTTGAAGGGAGGCTTTTGAACACTGAAGCTTTCTTT. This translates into CASSFEGRLLNTEAFF.

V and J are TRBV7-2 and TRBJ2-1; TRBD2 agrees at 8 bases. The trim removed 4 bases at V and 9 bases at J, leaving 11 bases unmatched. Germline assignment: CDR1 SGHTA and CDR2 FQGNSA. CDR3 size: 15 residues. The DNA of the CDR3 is TGTGCCAGCAGCTCTCAAACGGGGGGGTTCAGTGAGCAGTTCTTC. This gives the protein CASSSQTGGFSEQFF.

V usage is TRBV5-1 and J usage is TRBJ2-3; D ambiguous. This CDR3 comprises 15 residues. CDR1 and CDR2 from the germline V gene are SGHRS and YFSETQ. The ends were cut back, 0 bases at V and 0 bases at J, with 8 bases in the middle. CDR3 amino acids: CASSLEGRSTDTQYF. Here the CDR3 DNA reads TGCGCCAGCAGCTTGGAGGGTAGAAGCACAGATACGCAGTATTTT.

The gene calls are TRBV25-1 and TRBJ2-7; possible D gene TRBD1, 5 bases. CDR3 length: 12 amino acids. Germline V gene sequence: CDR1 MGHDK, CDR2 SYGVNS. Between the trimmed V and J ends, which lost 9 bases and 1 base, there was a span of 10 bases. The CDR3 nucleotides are TGTGCCAGTAGGGGCCAGTCCTACGAGCAGTACTTC. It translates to CASRGQSYEQYF.

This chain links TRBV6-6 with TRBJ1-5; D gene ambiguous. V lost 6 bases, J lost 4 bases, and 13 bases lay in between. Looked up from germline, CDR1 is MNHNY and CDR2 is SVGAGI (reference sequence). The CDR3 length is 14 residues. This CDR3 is CASSTGPLNQPQHF. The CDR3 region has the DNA TGTGCCAGCAGCACCGGGCCACTTAATCAGCCCCAGCATTTT.

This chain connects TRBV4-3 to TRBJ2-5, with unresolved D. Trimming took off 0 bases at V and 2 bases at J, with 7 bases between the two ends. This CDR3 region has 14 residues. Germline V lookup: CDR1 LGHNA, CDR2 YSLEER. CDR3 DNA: TGCGCCAGCAGCCAAGAAGGGTGGCAAGAGACCCAGTACTTC. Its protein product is CASSQEGWQETQYF.

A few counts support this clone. The CDR3: CASSGRNTEAFF. For the CDR3, the DNA is TGCGCCAGCAGCGGAAGGAACACTGAAGCTTTCTTT. The V and J genes are TRBV5-1 and TRBJ1-1; D gene ambiguous. The V gene's germline CDR1 is SGHRS and CDR2 YFSETQ. The length of the CDR3 is 12 residues. The V end lost 4 bases, the J end lost 1 base, and 5 bases lay between the germline ends.

CDR3 DNA: TGTGCCAGCAGGCCCGGGATTCTCCGCCAAGAGACCCAGTACTTC. Protein product: CASRPGILRQETQYF. The chain carries TRBV2 and TRBJ2-5; maybe TRBD2 (5 bases). Germline CDR1 and CDR2: SNHLY and FYNNEI. V lost 6 bases, J lost 1 base, and 15 bases lay in between. The CDR3 length is 15 residues.

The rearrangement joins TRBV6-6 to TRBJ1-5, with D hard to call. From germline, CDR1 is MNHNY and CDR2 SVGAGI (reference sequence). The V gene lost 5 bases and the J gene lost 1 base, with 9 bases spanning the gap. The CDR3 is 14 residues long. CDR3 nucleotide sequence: TGTGCCAGCAGTGTTAAGCCAAGCAATCAGCCCCAGCATTTT. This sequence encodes CASSVKPSNQPQHF.

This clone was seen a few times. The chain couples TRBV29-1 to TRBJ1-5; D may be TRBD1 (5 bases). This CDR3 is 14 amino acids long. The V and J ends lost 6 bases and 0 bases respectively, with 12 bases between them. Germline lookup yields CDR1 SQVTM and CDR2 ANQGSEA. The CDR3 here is CSVGGDGSNQPQHF. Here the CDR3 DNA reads TGCAGCGTCGGGGGGGACGGTAGCAATCAGCCCCAGCATTTT.